The following is a T cell receptor beta chain sequence with its context. As yet, its antigen is unknown. Genomic DNA templated the TCR beta VDJ and CDR3 profiling. TCRdb ran MiXCR on the reads and lists one entry per CDR3 protein. The sample shows more than 100,000 distinct CDR3 sequences, 48% of them seen only once. The V gene lost 3 bases and the J gene lost 5 bases, with 18 bases spanning the gap. CDR3 length equals 16 residues. CDR1 is KGHDR and CDR2 is SFDVKD in the germline V gene. This entry comes from a study of CD8+CD57+ T cells in acquired aplastic anemia. Study-wide results and limits: Patients had fewer than 35 CD8+ CDR3 sequences in common with controls (the shared set).

The sequenced sample was sorted CD4+, CD8+, or CD8+CD57+ T cells (not recorded which) from PBMCs. The chain employs TRBV24-1 and TRBJ2-5, with D uncertain. The receptor was isolated from a human donor in good health, serving as a control. The CDR3 is CATSDPDPGMGETQYF. Written as DNA, the CDR3 is TGTGCCACCAGTGATCCGGATCCCGGCATGGGGGAGACCCAGTACTTC.